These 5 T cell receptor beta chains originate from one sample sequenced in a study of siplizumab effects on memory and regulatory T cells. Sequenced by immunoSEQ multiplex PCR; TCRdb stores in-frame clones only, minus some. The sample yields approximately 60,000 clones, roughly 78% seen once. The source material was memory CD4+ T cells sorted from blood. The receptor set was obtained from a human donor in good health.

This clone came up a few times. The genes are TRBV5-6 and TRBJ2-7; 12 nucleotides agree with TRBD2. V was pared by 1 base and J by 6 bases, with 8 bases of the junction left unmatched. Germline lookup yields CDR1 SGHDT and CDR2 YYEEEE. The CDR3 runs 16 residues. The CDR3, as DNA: TGTGCCAGCAGCTTGACTAGCGGGGGGCCCCTGCCCGAGCAGTACTTC. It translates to CASSLTSGGPLPEQYF.

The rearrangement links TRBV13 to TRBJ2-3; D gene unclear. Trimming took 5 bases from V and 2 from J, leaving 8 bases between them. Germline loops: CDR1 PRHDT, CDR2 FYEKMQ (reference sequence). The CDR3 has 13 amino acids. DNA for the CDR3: TGTGCCAGCAGCAATCGCAACACAGATACGCAGTATTTT. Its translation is CASSNRNTDTQYF.

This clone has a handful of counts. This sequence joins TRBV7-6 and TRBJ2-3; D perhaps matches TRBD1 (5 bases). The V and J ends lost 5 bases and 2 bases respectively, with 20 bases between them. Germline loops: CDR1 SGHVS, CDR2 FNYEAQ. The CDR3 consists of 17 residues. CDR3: CASSPIPGIRVTDTQYF. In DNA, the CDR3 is TGTGCCAGCAGCCCGATTCCAGGGATAAGGGTCACAGATACGCAGTATTTT.

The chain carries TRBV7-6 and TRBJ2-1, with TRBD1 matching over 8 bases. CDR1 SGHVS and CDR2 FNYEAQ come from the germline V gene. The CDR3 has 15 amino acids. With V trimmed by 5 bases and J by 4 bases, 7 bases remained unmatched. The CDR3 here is CASSQGQGGYNEQFF. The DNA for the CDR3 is TGTGCCAGCAGCCAAGGACAGGGAGGTTACAATGAGCAGTTCTTC.

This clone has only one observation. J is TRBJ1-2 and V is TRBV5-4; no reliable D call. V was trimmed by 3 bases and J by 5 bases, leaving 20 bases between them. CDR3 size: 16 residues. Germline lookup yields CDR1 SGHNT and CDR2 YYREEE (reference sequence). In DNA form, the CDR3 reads TGTGCCAGCAGCTCGTTCGTGGGTGGCCCTTGGTATGGCTACACCTTC. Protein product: CASSSFVGGPWYGYTF.